The 18 T cell receptor beta chains presented below share a single source sample, sequenced in a study of CD8 T cells in acute hepatitis C reinfection (dated by TCRdb to the early 2020s). Reading the label with the study, this specimen's time point is: naive CD8 control sorted from an acute-time-point sample. Library creation used the immunoSEQ multiplex PCR assay. TCRdb limited this immuneACCESS table to in-frame rearrangements with V and J called. A share of clones is missing; checked studies link under half to unresolved V genes, and the rest is unexplained. Here the sample has approximately 40,000 clones; approximately 85% occur a single time. Roughly 11% of the sample is held by the ten biggest clonotypes. The sequencing input was naive CD8+ T cells from PBMCs. The sample's cell subset or site label, in plain terms: sorted total naive CD45RO-negative CD8+ T cells. These receptors originate from a woman aged 18-35 years who spontaneously cleared hepatitis C infection.

The genes are TRBV9 and TRBJ2-7; D not certain. This CDR3 has 13 residues. The germline CDR1 and CDR2 sequences are SGDLS and YYNGEE. V gave up 0 bases and J gave up 4 bases, with 8 bases separating them. The CDR3 loop is CASSVGGSYEQYF. DNA for the CDR3: TGTGCCAGCAGCGTAGGAGGAAGTTACGAGCAGTACTTC. Full variable domain (rest looked up from reference TRBV9 and TRBJ2-7): DSGVTQTPKHLITATGQRVTLRCSPRSGDLSVYWYQQSLDQGLQFLIQYYNGEERAKGNILERFSAQQFPDLHSELNLSSLELGDSALYFCASSVGGSYEQYFGPGTRLTVT.

This clone was seen just once. This chain connects TRBV27 to TRBJ1-4; a weak D match, TRBD1 (5 bases). Trimming removed 2 bases at V and 7 bases at J, with 17 bases between. Germline assignment: CDR1 MNHEY and CDR2 SMNVEV (reference sequence). The CDR3 spans 16 residues. In nucleotides, the CDR3 is TGTGCCAGCAGTTTAGGGGGTGGTTTCGGACCTGAAAAACTGTTTTTT. It yields the protein CASSLGGGFGPEKLFF.

This clone was counted between two and nine times. V and J are TRBV7-8 and TRBJ1-4, with D tentatively TRBD1 (6 bases). V dropped 2 bases and J dropped 4 bases, with 14 bases sitting between them. This CDR3 is 16 amino acids long. CDR1 is SGHVS and CDR2 is FQNEAQ in the germline V gene. CDR3 loop: CASSLRGGPLNEKLFF. The CDR3 region has the DNA TGTGCCAGCAGCTTACGAGGGGGTCCCCTTAATGAAAAACTGTTTTTT.

The chain has TRBV10-3 and TRBJ2-3; unclear D gene. This CDR3 has 14 amino acids. The germline V gene encodes CDR1 ENHRY and CDR2 SYGVKD. The ends were cut back, 3 bases at V and 5 bases at J, with 12 bases in the middle. In nucleotides, the CDR3 is TGTGCCATCAGTGAATTAACTCCCGAAGATACGCAGTATTTT. Its protein product is CAISELTPEDTQYF.

Only one count was recorded for this clone. The V call is TRBV28, the J call TRBJ1-5, with 7 positions matching TRBD1. J was trimmed by 3 bases and V by 3 bases; bases with no gene match: 2. The CDR3 loop spans 14 amino acids. Per the germline V gene, CDR1 is MDHEN and CDR2 is SYDVKM. DNA for the CDR3: TGTGCCAGCAGTTTGACAGGGTTCAATCAGCCCCAGCATTTT. Its translation is CASSLTGFNQPQHF.

The chain has TRBV19 and TRBJ2-5; D is ambiguous. The germline V and J ends were trimmed by 5 bases and 1 base, with 8 bases remaining between them. The CDR3 loop spans 13 amino acids. In germline, CDR1 is LNHDA, CDR2 SQIVND (reference sequence). CDR3 coding DNA: TGTGCCAGTAGTGGGCTGGGCCAAGAGACCCAGTACTTC. It is translated as CASSGLGQETQYF.

This sequence joins TRBV27 and TRBJ2-1; 12 bases fit TRBD2. The junction had 6 bases not matched to a gene; V was cut back by 2 bases and J by 4 bases. Germline assignment: CDR1 MNHEY and CDR2 SMNVEV (reference sequence). This CDR3 has 17 residues. The CDR3 DNA sequence: TGTGCCAGCAGTTTAGTTCTAGCGGGAGGGTGGTACAATGAGCAGTTCTTC. Translated: CASSLVLAGGWYNEQFF.

J is TRBJ2-3 and V is TRBV27; 12 bases agree with TRBD2. This CDR3 comprises 16 residues. Per the germline V gene, CDR1 is MNHEY and CDR2 is SMNVEV (reference sequence). Losses at the gene ends were 5 bases for V and 5 bases for J; bases not matched to a gene: 8. The CDR3 loop is CASSTRLAGVEDTQYF. The CDR3, as DNA: TGTGCCAGCAGTACCAGACTAGCGGGAGTGGAAGATACGCAGTATTTT.

V usage is TRBV5-6 and J usage is TRBJ2-5; no firm D call. CDR3 length: 14 residues. CDR1 and CDR2 from the germline V gene are SGHDT and YYEEEE. V was clipped by 2 bases and J by 0 bases, with 8 bases between them. The CDR3 here is CASSFRSYQETQYF. CDR3 DNA: TGTGCCAGCAGCTTTAGGTCTTACCAAGAGACCCAGTACTTC.

The rearrangement uses TRBV4-1 and TRBJ2-1; 9 bases are a match to TRBD1. CDR1 is MGHRA, CDR2 YSYEKL, per germline. This CDR3 is built from 15 residues. V was pared by 4 bases and J by 5 bases, with 6 bases of the junction left unmatched. This chain's CDR3 is CASSPTGQGDNEQFF. As DNA, the CDR3 is TGCGCCAGCAGCCCCACGGGACAGGGTGACAATGAGCAGTTCTTC.

The rearrangement links TRBV27 to TRBJ2-3; D perhaps matches TRBD1 (7 bases). Germline CDR1 is MNHEY and CDR2 is SMNVEV (reference sequence). Deletions cut 7 bases from V and 4 bases from J, with 18 bases between. The length of the CDR3 is 15 residues. The CDR3 reads CASTGAGGSPDTQYF. As DNA, the CDR3 is TGTGCCAGCACGGGGGCAGGGGGAAGCCCAGATACGCAGTATTTT.

J is TRBJ1-1 and V is TRBV9; possible D gene TRBD1, 6 bases. The ends were cut back, 0 bases at V and 10 bases at J, with 19 bases in the middle. From germline, CDR1 is SGDLS and CDR2 YYNGEE. The CDR3 has 15 amino acids. For the CDR3, the DNA is TGTGCCAGCAGCGTAGCTATCGGGGGCGAGTTGACAGCTTTCTTT. Amino acid sequence: CASSVAIGGELTAFF.

V usage is TRBV6-5 and J usage is TRBJ2-1, with 8 bases fitting TRBD2. The CDR3 is 15 amino acids. CDR1 and CDR2 (germline): MNHEY, SVGAGI. After removal of 0 bases from V and 5 bases from J, the junction contained 3 bases not matched to a gene. Here the CDR3 DNA reads TGTGCCAGCAGTTACTCGGTGCGGGGGGACAATGAGCAGTTCTTC. This gives the protein CASSYSVRGDNEQFF.

The V call is TRBV4-1, the J call TRBJ1-2, with D unresolved. CDR3 length: 15 residues. The ends were cut back, 3 bases at V and 0 bases at J, with 11 bases in the middle. CDR1 is MGHRA and CDR2 is YSYEKL in the germline V gene. CDR3 protein: CASSHDRNTNYGYTF. In nucleotides, the CDR3 is TGCGCCAGCAGCCACGACCGAAACACTAACTATGGCTACACCTTC.

The chain uses TRBV11-3 and TRBJ2-2; D unclear. The CDR3 is 13 residues long. V lost 1 base, J lost 6 bases, and 6 bases lay in between. From germline, CDR1 is SGHNT and CDR2 YENEEA. The CDR3 bases are TGTGCCAGCAGCTTAGCCCTAGCCGGGGAGCTGTTTTTT. It specifies CASSLALAGELFF.

The CDR3 sequence: CASSTRDRPYEQYF. In DNA form, the CDR3 reads TGTGCCAGCAGTACCAGGGACAGACCCTACGAGCAGTACTTC. The rearrangement uses TRBV6-1 and TRBJ2-7, with 7 bases that match TRBD1. V gave up 5 bases and J gave up 2 bases; unmatched junction bases: 6. Germline CDR1 reads MNHNS; CDR2 reads SASEGT. The CDR3 is 14 amino acids.

This sequence joins TRBV30 and TRBJ2-1; a possible D gene is TRBD2 (5 bases). Trimming shortened V by 0 bases and J by 1 base, and 7 bases separated the two germline ends. The CDR3 contains 14 residues. CDR1 and CDR2 (germline): GTSNPN, SVGIG (reference sequence). The CDR3 sequence is CAWSVADSYNEQFF. The CDR3 DNA reads TGTGCCTGGAGTGTAGCGGATTCCTACAATGAGCAGTTCTTC.

The V and J genes are TRBV7-9 and TRBJ2-3, with 8 nucleotides matching TRBD1. Germline V gene lookup returns CDR1 SEHNR and CDR2 FQNEAQ (reference sequence). This CDR3 is 14 amino acids long. The V gene end was trimmed by 7 bases and the J gene end by 2 bases; junction bases not matched to a gene: 5. The CDR3 is CASNRQGHTDTQYF. In DNA form, the CDR3 reads TGTGCCAGCAACAGACAGGGGCACACAGATACGCAGTATTTT.